This T cell receptor (beta chain) comes out of a study of OX40 agonist ivuxolimab in advanced cancers. The CDR3 spans 15 residues. Trimming shortened V by 1 base and J by 0 bases, and 4 bases separated the two germline ends. CDR1 is KGHSH, CDR2 LQKENI, per germline. Profiling relied on immunoSEQ multiplex PCR, and the TCRdb table lists in-frame clones only, not all of them. Of about 84,000 clones detected, roughly 82% appear once; the ten largest clones hold 2.5% to 3%. This specimen was CD4+ or CD8+ T cells sorted from blood, taken in a trial of the OX40 agonist ivuxolimab. The J gene is TRBJ2-6, the V gene TRBV18; D unclear. The source of this sequence is an adult with an advanced solid tumor such as melanoma, head and neck, liver or kidney cancer. The CDR3 region has the DNA TGTGCCAGCTCACCACAGGACTCTGGGGCCAACGTCCTGACTTTC. It translates to CASSPQDSGANVLTF.